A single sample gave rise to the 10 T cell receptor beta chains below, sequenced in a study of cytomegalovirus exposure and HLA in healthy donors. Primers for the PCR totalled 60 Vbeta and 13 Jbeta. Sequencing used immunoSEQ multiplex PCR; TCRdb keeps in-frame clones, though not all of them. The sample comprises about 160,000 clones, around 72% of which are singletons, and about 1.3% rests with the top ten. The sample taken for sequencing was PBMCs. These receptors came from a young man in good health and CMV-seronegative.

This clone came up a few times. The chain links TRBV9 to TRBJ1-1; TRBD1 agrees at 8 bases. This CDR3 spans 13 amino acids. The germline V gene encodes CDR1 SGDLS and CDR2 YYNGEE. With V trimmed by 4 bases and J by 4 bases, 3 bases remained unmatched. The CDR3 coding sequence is TGTGCCAGCAGCCAGACAGGGGTCACTGAAGCTTTCTTT. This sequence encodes CASSQTGVTEAFF.

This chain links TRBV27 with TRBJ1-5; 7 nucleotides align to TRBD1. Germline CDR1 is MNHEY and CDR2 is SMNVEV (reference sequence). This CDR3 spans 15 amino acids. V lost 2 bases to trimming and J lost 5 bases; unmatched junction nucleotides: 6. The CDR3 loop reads CASSLKGARDQPQHF. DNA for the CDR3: TGTGCCAGCAGTTTAAAGGGGGCGAGAGATCAGCCCCAGCATTTT.

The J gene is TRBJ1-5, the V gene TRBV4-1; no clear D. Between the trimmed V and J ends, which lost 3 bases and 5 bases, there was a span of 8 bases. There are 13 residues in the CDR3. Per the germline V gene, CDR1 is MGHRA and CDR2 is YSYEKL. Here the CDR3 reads CASSQTYDQPQHF. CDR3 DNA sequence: TGCGCCAGCAGCCAGACATACGATCAGCCCCAGCATTTT.

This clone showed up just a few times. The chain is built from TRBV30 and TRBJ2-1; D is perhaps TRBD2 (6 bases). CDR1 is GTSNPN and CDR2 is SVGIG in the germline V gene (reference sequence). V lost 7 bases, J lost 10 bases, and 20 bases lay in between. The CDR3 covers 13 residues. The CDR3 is CALEDPGGWEQFF. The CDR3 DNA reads TGTGCCTTAGAGGACCCCGGGGGATGGGAGCAGTTCTTC. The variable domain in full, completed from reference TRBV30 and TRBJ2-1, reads SQTIHQWPATLVQPVGSPLSLECTVEGTSNPNLYWYRQAAGRGLQLLFYSVGIGQISSEVPQNLSASRPQDRQFILSSKKLLLSDSGFYLCALEDPGGWEQFFGPGTRLTVL.

The CDR3, as DNA: TGTGCCAGCAGCTTGGGACTAGCGGGAGTCCCATCCTACGAGCAGTACTTC. This translates into CASSLGLAGVPSYEQYF. V is TRBV7-2 and J is TRBJ2-7; TRBD2 matches at 14 bases. V trimming: 3 bases; J trimming: 1 base; junction bases outside the gene matches: 5. CDR3 length: 17 residues. CDR1 SGHTA and CDR2 FQGNSA come from the germline V gene.

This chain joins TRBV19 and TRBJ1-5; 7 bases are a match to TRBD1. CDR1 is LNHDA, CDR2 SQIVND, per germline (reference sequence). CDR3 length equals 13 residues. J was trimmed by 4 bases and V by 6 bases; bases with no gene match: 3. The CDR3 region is CASRDRENQPQHF. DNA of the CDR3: TGTGCCAGTAGAGACAGGGAAAATCAGCCCCAGCATTTT. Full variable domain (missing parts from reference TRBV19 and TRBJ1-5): DGGITQSPKYLFRKEGQNVTLSCEQNLNHDAMYWYRQDPGQGLRLIYYSQIVNDFQKGDIAEGYSVSREKKESFPLTVTSAQKNPTAFYLCASRDRENQPQHFGDGTRLSIL.

The CDR3 bases are TGTGCCAGCAGCGTAGGCGACTTCGCTGGGGCCAACGTCCTGACTTTC. It codes for CASSVGDFAGANVLTF. The rearrangement uses TRBV9 and TRBJ2-6; D not certain. CDR3 length: 16 amino acids. Looked up from germline, CDR1 is SGDLS and CDR2 is YYNGEE. V was trimmed by 0 bases and J by 2 bases, leaving 9 bases between them.

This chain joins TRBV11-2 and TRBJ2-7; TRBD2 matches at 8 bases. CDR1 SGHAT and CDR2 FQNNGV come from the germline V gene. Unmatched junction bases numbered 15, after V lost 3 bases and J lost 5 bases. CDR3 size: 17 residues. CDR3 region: CASSFLSGGGLADEQYF. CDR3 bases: TGTGCCAGCAGCTTTCTGAGCGGGGGCGGGTTAGCCGACGAGCAGTACTTC.

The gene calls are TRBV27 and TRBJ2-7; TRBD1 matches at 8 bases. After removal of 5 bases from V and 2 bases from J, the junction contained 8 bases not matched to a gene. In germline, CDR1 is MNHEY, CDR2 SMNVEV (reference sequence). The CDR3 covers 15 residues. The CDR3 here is CASSPLGQGTYEQYF. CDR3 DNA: TGTGCCAGCAGTCCCCTCGGACAGGGCACCTACGAGCAGTACTTC.

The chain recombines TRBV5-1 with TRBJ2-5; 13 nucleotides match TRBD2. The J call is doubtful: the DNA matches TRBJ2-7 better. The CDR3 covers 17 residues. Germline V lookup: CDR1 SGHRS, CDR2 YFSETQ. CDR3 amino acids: CASAKARTSGSSYEQYF. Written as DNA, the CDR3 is TGCGCCAGTGCTAAGGCCCGGACTAGCGGGAGCTCCTACGAGCAGTACTTC.